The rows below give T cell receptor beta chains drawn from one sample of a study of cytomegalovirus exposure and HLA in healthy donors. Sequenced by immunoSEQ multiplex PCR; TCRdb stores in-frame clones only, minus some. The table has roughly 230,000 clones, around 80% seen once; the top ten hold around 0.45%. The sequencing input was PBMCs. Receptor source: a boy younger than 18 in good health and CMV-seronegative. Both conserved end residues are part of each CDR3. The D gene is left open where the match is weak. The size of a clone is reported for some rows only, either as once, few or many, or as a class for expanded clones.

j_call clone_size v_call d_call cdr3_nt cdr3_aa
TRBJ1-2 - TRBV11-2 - TGTGCCAGCAGCTTGGGGGGGGCTTATGGCTACACCTTC CASSLGGAYGYTF
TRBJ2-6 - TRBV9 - TGTGCCAGCAGCGTCCAAGCTTCGTCTGGGGCTAACGTCCTGACTTTC CASSVQASSGANVLTF
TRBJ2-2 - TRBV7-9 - TGTGCCAGCAGGATCGGAGGCGCTAGCAGAGCCACCGGAGAGCTGTTTTTT CASRIGGASRATGELFF
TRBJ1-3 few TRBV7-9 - TGTGCCAGCAGCTTATGGCGCGGAGATCTAAGCTCTGGAAACACCATATATTTT CASSLWRGDLSSGNTIYF
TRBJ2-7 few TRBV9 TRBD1 TGTGCCAGCAGCGTAGGGGACAGGGCTACCGAGCAGTACTTC CASSVGDRATEQYF
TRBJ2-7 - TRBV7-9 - TGTGCCAGCAGCTTAAGGGGTTCTAACGAGCAGTACTTC CASSLRGSNEQYF
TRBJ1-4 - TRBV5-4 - TGTGCCAGCAGCGAGGCCTCAAGACAGAATGAAAAACTGTTTTTT CASSEASRQNEKLFF
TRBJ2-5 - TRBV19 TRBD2 TGTGCCACCAGCGGGAGGGCCGGAGAGACCCAGTACTTC CATSGRAGETQYF
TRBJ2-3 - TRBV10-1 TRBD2 TGCGCCAGCAGTGAGCCGACGGGAGCGGGAGAAGGCACAGATACGCAGTATTTT CASSEPTGAGEGTDTQYF
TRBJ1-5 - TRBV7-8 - TGTGCCAGCAGCTCGGACAGCCATCAGCCCCAGCATTTT CASSSDSHQPQHF
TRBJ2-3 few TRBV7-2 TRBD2 TGTGCCAGCAGCTTGACAGTGGGACTAGCGGGAGATACGCAGTATTTT CASSLTVGLAGDTQYF
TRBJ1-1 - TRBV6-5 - TGTGCCAGCAGCGCCAGGGGTTTCGGTGCTGAAGCTTTCTTT CASSARGFGAEAFF
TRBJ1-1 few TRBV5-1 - TGCGCCAGCAGCACACGACAGGTTTCGAACACTGAAGCTTTCTTT CASSTRQVSNTEAFF
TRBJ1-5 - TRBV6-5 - TGTGCCAGCAGAGCTTCCGGGACACCTAATCAGCCCCAGCATTTT CASRASGTPNQPQHF
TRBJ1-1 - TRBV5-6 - TGTGCCAGCAGCTTGCTGAAAAGTGGGGGGACTGAAGCTTTCTTT CASSLLKSGGTEAFF
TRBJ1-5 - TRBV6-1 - TGTGCCAGCAGTATACTGGGGGGAGGCAATCAGCTCCAGCATTTT CASSILGGGNQLQHF
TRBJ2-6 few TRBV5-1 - TGCGCCAGCAGCTTATCCATGGCAGGGGCCTCTGGGGCCAACGTCCTGACTTTC CASSLSMAGASGANVLTF
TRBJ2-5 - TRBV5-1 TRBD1 TGCGCCAGCAAACAGGGGCCCCAAGAGACCCAGTACTTC CASKQGPQETQYF
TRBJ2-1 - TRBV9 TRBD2 TGTGCCAGCAGCGTAGGGGGGGGATCCTACAATGAGCAGTTCTTC CASSVGGGSYNEQFF
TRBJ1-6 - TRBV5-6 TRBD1 TGTGCCAGCAGCCTAATCTACAGGGGTGGCAATTCACCCCTCCACTTT CASSLIYRGGNSPLHF
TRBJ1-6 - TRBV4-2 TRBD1 TGTGCCAGCAGCCAATGGGACAGGGGGATTACCCGCAATAATTCACCCCTCCACTTT CASSQWDRGITRNNSPLHF
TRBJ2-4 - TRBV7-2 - TGTGCCAGCAGCTCCCGTTGGTCAGGGCTTGCCAAAAACATTCAGTACTTC CASSSRWSGLAKNIQYF
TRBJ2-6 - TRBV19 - TGTGCCAGTAGTTCGATCACTGGGACTCGGTCGGAAGGGGCCAACGTCCTGACTTTC CASSSITGTRSEGANVLTF
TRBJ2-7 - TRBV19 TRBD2 TGTGCCAGTAGTACCCAGCGGGAGGTTAGCGAGCAGTACTTC CASSTQREVSEQYF
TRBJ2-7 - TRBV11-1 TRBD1 TGTGCCAGCAGCTTAGAGGGACAGGGGTTATCCTACGAGCAGTACTTC CASSLEGQGLSYEQYF
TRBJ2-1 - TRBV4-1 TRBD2 TGCGCCAGCAGCCGACAAGCAAAAAGGAGACTAGCGGACAATGAGCAGTTCTTC CASSRQAKRRLADNEQFF
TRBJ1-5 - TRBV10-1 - TGCGCCAGCACTGGACAGTCTATGCCCTTTAGCAATCAGCCCCAGCATTTT CASTGQSMPFSNQPQHF
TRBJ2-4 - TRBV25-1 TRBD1 TGTGCCAGCAGTGATCAGCGGGACAGGGTAGCCAAAAACATTCAGTACTTC CASSDQRDRVAKNIQYF
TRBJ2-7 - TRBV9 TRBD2 TGTGCCAGCAGCGTACACACTAGCGGTCCTCAAGAGCAGTACTTC CASSVHTSGPQEQYF
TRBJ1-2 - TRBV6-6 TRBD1 TGTGCCAGCAGTGACCGGACAGGGCCTAACTATGGCTACACCTTC CASSDRTGPNYGYTF
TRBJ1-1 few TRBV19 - TGTGCCATACGAAGGACGGGGTCCACTGAAGCTTTCTTT CAIRRTGSTEAFF
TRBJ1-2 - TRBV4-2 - TGTGCCAGCAGCCCAGCGTCTCCAGGGTCTAACTATGGCTACACCTTC CASSPASPGSNYGYTF
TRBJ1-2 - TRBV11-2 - TGTGCCAGCAGCTTTCAGGGATCGGGCGGCTACACCTTC CASSFQGSGGYTF
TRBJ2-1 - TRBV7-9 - TGTGCCAGCACCCGGGTTGGGTCATCTGCCTCCTACAATGAGCAGTTCTTC CASTRVGSSASYNEQFF
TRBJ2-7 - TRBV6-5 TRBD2 TGTGCCAGCAGTCTACTAGCGGGGAGCTACGAGCAGTACTTC CASSLLAGSYEQYF
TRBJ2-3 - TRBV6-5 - TGTGCCAGCAGTTACTTCAGCGGGTCGGAGGGAGATACGCAGTATTTT CASSYFSGSEGDTQYF